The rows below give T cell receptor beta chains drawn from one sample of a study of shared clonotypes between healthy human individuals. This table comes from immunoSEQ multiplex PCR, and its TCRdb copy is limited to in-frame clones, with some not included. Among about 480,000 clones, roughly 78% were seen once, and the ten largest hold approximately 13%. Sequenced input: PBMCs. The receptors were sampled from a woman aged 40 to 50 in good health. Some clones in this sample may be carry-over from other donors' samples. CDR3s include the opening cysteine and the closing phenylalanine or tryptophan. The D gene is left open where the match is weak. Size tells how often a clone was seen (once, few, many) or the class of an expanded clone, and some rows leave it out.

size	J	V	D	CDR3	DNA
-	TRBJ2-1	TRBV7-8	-	CASSSGLGGYNEQFF	TGTGCCAGCAGCTCCGGCCTAGGGGGCTACAATGAGCAGTTCTTC
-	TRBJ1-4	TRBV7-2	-	CASNRREVNEKLFF	TGTGCCAGCAACAGAAGGGAGGTTAATGAAAAACTGTTTTTT
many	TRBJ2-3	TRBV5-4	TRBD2	CASSLWLAGGPSDTQYF	TGTGCCAGCAGCTTGTGGCTAGCGGGAGGGCCTTCTGATACGCAGTATTTT
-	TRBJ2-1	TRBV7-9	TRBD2	CASSSGAGGPGNEQFF	TGTGCCAGCAGCTCCGGGGCGGGAGGGCCCGGCAATGAGCAGTTCTTC
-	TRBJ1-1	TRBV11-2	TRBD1	CASSSAGTGYTEAFF	TGTGCCAGCAGCTCCGCCGGGACAGGGTACACTGAAGCTTTCTTT
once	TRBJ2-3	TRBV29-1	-	CSVRRADTQYF	TGCAGCGTTCGTCGGGCAGATACGCAGTATTTT
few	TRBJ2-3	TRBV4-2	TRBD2	CASSQGVTSELSTDTQYF	TGTGCCAGCAGCCAAGGGGTGACTAGCGAGCTAAGCACAGATACGCAGTATTTT
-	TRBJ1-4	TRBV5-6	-	CASSLLAGTNEKLFF	TGTGCCAGCAGCTTGTTGGCCGGAACTAATGAAAAACTGTTTTTT
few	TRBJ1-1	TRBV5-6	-	CASSLGLRELQNTEAFF	TGTGCCAGCAGCTTGGGTTTGAGGGAACTGCAGAACACTGAAGCTTTCTTT
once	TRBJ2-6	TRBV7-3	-	CASSQRNSGANVLTF	TGTGCCAGCAGCCAGAGGAACTCTGGGGCCAACGTCCTGACTTTC
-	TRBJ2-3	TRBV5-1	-	CASSLEGRGSTDTQYF	TGCGCCAGCAGCTTGGAGGGGCGAGGGAGCACAGATACGCAGTATTTT
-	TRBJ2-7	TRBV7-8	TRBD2	CASSPLAGVYEQYF	TGTGCCAGCAGCCCGCTAGCGGGAGTATACGAGCAGTACTTC
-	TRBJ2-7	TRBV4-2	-	CASSQGAYARGEQYF	TGTGCCAGCAGCCAAGGGGCCTACGCGCGTGGGGAGCAGTACTTC
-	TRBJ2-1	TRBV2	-	CASSVDSNNEQFF	TGTGCCAGCAGTGTGGACTCGAACAATGAGCAGTTCTTC
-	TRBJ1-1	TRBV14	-	CASSRSSETEAFF	TGTGCCAGCAGCCGAAGCTCGGAGACTGAAGCTTTCTTT
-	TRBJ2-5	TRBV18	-	CASSPGTPQETQYF	TGTGCCAGCTCACCGGGGACCCCCCAAGAGACCCAGTACTTC
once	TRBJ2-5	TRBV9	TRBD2	CASSPRGETQYF	TGTGCCAGCAGCCCGCGGGGGGAGACCCAGTACTTC
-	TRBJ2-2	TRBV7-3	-	CASSLTNTGELFF	TGTGCCAGCAGCTTAACGAACACCGGGGAGCTGTTTTTT
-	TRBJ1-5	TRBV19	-	CASRTTSNQPQHF	TGTGCCAGTCGGACAACTAGCAATCAGCCCCAGCATTTT
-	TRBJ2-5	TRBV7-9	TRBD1	CASSLTTGAAGETQYF	TGTGCCAGCAGCTTAACGACAGGGGCCGCGGGGGAGACCCAGTACTTC
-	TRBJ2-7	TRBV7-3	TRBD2	CASSLTSGSSYEQYF	TGTGCCAGCAGCTTAACTAGCGGGAGTTCCTACGAGCAGTACTTC
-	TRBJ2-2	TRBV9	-	CASSASEWGSGPGELFF	TGTGCCAGCAGCGCCTCGGAATGGGGGTCAGGTCCCGGGGAGCTGTTTTTT
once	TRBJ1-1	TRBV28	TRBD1	CASNRPSRGTNTEAFF	TGTGCCAGCAACCGCCCCTCCAGGGGGACGAACACTGAAGCTTTCTTT
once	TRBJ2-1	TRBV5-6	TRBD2	CASSLTSGEQFF	TGTGCCAGCAGCTTGACTAGCGGGGAGCAGTTCTTC
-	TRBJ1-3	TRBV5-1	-	CASRLSGASGNTIYF	TGCGCCAGCCGTCTTTCAGGAGCTTCTGGAAACACCATATATTTT
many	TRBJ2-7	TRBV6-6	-	CASSQQYEQYF	TGTGCCAGCAGTCAACAATACGAGCAGTACTTC
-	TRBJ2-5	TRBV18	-	CASSPPTLAGGETQYF	TGTGCCAGCTCACCACCGACGCTGGCAGGCGGGGAGACCCAGTACTTC
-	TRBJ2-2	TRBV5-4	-	CASRSRANTGELFF	TGTGCCAGCAGGTCCAGGGCGAACACCGGGGAGCTGTTTTTT